Listed here are 2 T cell receptor beta chains from one sample, sequenced in a study of shared clonotypes between healthy human individuals. Clones were sequenced by immunoSEQ multiplex PCR, and TCRdb holds only the in-frame ones, with some missing. Found here are some 2,500,000 clones, 90% to 95% of them singletons; the top ten hold 0.36%. The sequenced material came from naive CD4+ T cells from PBMCs. Subset given: CD45RA+ positively selected. The receptors originated from a man aged 18 to 30 in good health. Some clones in this sample may be carry-over from other donors' samples.

V gene TRBV5-1 combines with J gene TRBJ2-1; D remains unclear. Per the germline V gene, CDR1 is SGHRS and CDR2 is YFSETQ. The V end lost 1 base, the J end lost 8 bases, and 10 bases lay between the germline ends. The CDR3 has 13 amino acids. CDR3 loop: CASSLIGSDEQFF. The CDR3 DNA reads TGCGCCAGCAGCTTGATAGGTTCCGATGAGCAGTTCTTC. Complete variable domain (other parts from reference TRBV5-1 and TRBJ2-1): KAGVTQTPRYLIKTRGQQVTLSCSPISGHRSVSWYQQTPGQGLQFLFEYFSETQRNKGNFPGRFSGRQFSNSRSEMNVSTLELGDSALYLCASSLIGSDEQFFGPGTRLTVL.

V usage is TRBV29-1 and J usage is TRBJ2-1; 14 nucleotides line up with TRBD2. Losses at the gene ends were 4 bases for V and 9 bases for J; bases not matched to a gene: 11. The CDR3 is 16 amino acids. Germline V gives CDR1 SQVTM, CDR2 ANQGSEA. The CDR3 sequence: CSVGSPGTSGRGEQFF. For the CDR3, the DNA is TGCAGCGTTGGGAGTCCCGGGACTAGCGGGAGAGGTGAGCAGTTCTTC.